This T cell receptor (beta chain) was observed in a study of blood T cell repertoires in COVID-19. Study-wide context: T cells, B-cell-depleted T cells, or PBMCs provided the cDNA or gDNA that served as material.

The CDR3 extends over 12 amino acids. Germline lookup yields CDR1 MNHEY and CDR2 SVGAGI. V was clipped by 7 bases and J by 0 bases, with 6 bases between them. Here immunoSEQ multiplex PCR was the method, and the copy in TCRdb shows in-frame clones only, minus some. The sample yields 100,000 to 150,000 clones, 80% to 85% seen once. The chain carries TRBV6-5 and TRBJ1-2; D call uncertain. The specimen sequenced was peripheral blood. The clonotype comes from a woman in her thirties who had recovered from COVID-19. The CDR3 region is CASTSANYGYTF. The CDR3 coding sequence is TGTGCCAGCACCAGTGCTAACTATGGCTACACCTTC.